The source of this TCR beta chain is a study of blood T cell repertoires in COVID-19 (dated by TCRdb to about 2020). Context from the whole study: The collaborator samples originated in the United States, Italy and Spain and spanned the acute and convalescent phases of COVID-19. Where available, HLA class I and class II types were obtained from metadata supplied by the sample provider rather than from assay-based typing. The repertoires were released in a freely available public database meant as a resource for research on the immune response to SARS-CoV-2. Deeply sampled blood TCRbeta repertoires from subjects exposed to, actively infected with, or recovered from COVID-19 were included in the dataset. Sample metadata almost always included a de-identified subject ID, COVID-19 status, age in years and sex. The material from the prospective study consisted of cDNA or gDNA derived from T cells, B-cell-depleted T cells, or PBMCs. The samples were drawn from two sources: the first 160 participants of the ongoing ImmuneRACE study, and over 950 subjects contributed by 6 global collaborators. Paper-wide results and their limitations: How much clinical and demographic metadata was included differed by source and by participant, and the metadata was provided uncurated.

Participants in the prospective study were enrolled through a virtual design, were aged roughly 18 to 100 years, and lived in 24 United States geographic areas. In the prospective study, cohorts were assigned on the basis of participant-reported clinical history obtained from a screening survey and a study questionnaire. For ImmuneRACE Cohort 3, a participant was defined as recovered based on two consecutive negative NP/OP PCR tests, clearance by a healthcare professional, or resolution of symptoms. In the prospective study, mobile phlebotomists collected whole blood, serum and a nasopharyngeal or oropharyngeal swab from each participant. Prospective study participants could optionally give additional blood draws and questionnaires over an approximately two-month period. Blood samples from the prospective study were shipped frozen or at room temperature prior to DNA extraction. TCRbeta CDR3 regions were amplified from genomic DNA using the immunoSEQ Assay, a bias-controlled multiplex PCR. As for the original processing: Nucleated cell counts per sample were estimated from amplification of reference gene primers within the assay. To quantify the absolute abundance of each unique TCRbeta CDR3 rearrangement, sequence reads were collapsed and filtered. For each sample, productive Simpson clonality was calculated as the square root of Simpson's diversity index over productive rearrangements. In TCRdb, the immuneACCESS table is reduced to in-frame sequences with V and J assigned. These tables do not hold every clone; where another copy was compared, an unresolved V gene accounts for under half, and the others remain unexplained. That table furnishes V, J and clone size, whereas the DNA furnished D and trimming. The sample records about 160,000 clones, roughly 90% of which are singletons. The ten most abundant clones make up 6.6% of the sample.

With regard to this clone: Its antigen is still unknown. The record has no base qualities; no much larger clone is one base away.

From its cysteine to its phenylalanine, the CDR3 spans 15 amino acids. Only the CDR3 DNA stays, 45 bases, in frame from base 1. Clipping removes 5 bases from V and 5 bases from J, with 7 as the unmatched junction base count. CDR1 and CDR2, looked up from the germline V gene, are SGHTA and FQGNSA. Material for sequencing was PBMCs or T cells enriched from blood (not recorded which). The TCR was taken from a woman aged 45-65 years who had recovered from COVID-19. The rearranged segments are TRBV7-2 and TRBJ1-5; TRBD1 matches 9 bases in the middle. The CDR3 is CASSPRQGGDQPQHF. The nucleotide sequence reads as follows: TGTGCCAGCAGCCCCCGACAGGGGGGAGATCAGCCCCAGCATTTT.